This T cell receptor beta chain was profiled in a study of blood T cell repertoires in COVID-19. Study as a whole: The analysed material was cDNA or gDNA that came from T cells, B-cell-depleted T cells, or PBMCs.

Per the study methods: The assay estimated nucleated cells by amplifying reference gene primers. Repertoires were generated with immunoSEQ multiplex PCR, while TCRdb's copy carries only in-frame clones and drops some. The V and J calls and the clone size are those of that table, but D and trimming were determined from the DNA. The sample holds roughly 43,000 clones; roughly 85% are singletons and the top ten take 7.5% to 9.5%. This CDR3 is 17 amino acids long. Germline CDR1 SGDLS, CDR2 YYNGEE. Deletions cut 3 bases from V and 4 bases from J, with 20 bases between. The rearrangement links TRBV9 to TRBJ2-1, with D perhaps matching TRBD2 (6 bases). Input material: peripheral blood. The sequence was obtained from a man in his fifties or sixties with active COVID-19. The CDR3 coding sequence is TGTGCCAGCAGCGCAGAGGGCTACGGGAGCGGTTACAATGAGCAGTTCTTC. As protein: CASSAEGYGSGYNEQFF.